This is a list of T cell receptor beta chains from one sample in a study of T cell responses to AZD1222 COVID-19 vaccine. Some clones are missing from TCRdb's copy, which holds only in-frame ones; the method was immunoSEQ multiplex PCR. The data show 100,000 to 150,000 clones, with around 90% seen just once and about 1.1% held by the top ten. Sequenced here: peripheral blood, sampled 28 days after the second AZD1222 dose. The receptor source for this set is an adult who received the AZD1222 COVID-19 vaccine. Both conserved end residues are part of each CDR3. The order of the fields is D gene, clone size, J gene, CDR3 length, V gene, CDR3 DNA, CDR3 protein. D genes are given only for firm matches. Only some rows state a clone size, as once, few, many or a class for expanded clones.

D gene: TRBD2; clone size: -; J gene: TRBJ2-1; CDR3 length: 17; V gene: TRBV7-8; CDR3 DNA: TGTGCCAGCAGCCCGGAAGGGACTAGCGGGAGATACAATGAGCAGTTCTTC; CDR3 protein: CASSPEGTSGRYNEQFF
D gene: TRBD2; clone size: -; J gene: TRBJ2-7; CDR3 length: 17; V gene: TRBV9; CDR3 DNA: TGTGCCAGCCTCTCGCGGGAGATAGTCCCTGGCACCTACGAGCAGTACTTC; CDR3 protein: CASLSREIVPGTYEQYF
D gene: TRBD1; clone size: -; J gene: TRBJ1-5; CDR3 length: 16; V gene: TRBV3-1/TRBV3-2; CDR3 DNA: TGTGCCAGCAGCCAATCAGGCAGGGGGCGCGATCAGCCCCAGCATTTT; CDR3 protein: CASSQSGRGRDQPQHF
D gene: TRBD2; clone size: -; J gene: TRBJ2-7; CDR3 length: 17; V gene: TRBV4-2; CDR3 DNA: TGTGCCAGCAGCCAAGATCCGACGCTAGCGGGAATAAACGAGCAGTACTTC; CDR3 protein: CASSQDPTLAGINEQYF
D gene: -; clone size: -; J gene: TRBJ1-1; CDR3 length: 15; V gene: TRBV2; CDR3 DNA: TGTGCCAGCAGGGTCTCTATTAGTACGAACACTGAAGCTTTCTTT; CDR3 protein: CASRVSISTNTEAFF
D gene: -; clone size: -; J gene: TRBJ1-2; CDR3 length: 13; V gene: TRBV11-1; CDR3 DNA: TGTGCCAGCAGCTTACGCGGTAACTATGGCTACACCTTC; CDR3 protein: CASSLRGNYGYTF
D gene: -; clone size: -; J gene: TRBJ1-3; CDR3 length: 22; V gene: TRBV19; CDR3 DNA: TGTGCCAGTAGTATTCTTTGGAGGGGACGGCGAACTGGGGTGAGCTCTGGAAACACCATATATTTT; CDR3 protein: CASSILWRGRRTGVSSGNTIYF
D gene: -; clone size: -; J gene: TRBJ2-1; CDR3 length: 12; V gene: TRBV29-1; CDR3 DNA: TGCAGCGTTGAAGGGCCTCTCGATGAGCAGTTCTTC; CDR3 protein: CSVEGPLDEQFF
D gene: TRBD1; clone size: -; J gene: TRBJ1-2; CDR3 length: 13; V gene: TRBV19; CDR3 DNA: TGTGCCAGTAGTCCGGGACAGGTCTATGGCTACACCTTC; CDR3 protein: CASSPGQVYGYTF
D gene: -; clone size: -; J gene: TRBJ2-7; CDR3 length: 15; V gene: TRBV28; CDR3 DNA: TGTGCCAGCACCCCTCACCGAGGCAAGACCTACGAGCAGTACTTC; CDR3 protein: CASTPHRGKTYEQYF
D gene: -; clone size: -; J gene: TRBJ1-5; CDR3 length: 15; V gene: TRBV10-3; CDR3 DNA: TGTGCCATCAGTGAGGGACAGCTTAGCAATCAGCCCCAGCATTTT; CDR3 protein: CAISEGQLSNQPQHF
D gene: TRBD1; clone size: -; J gene: TRBJ1-1; CDR3 length: 16; V gene: TRBV18; CDR3 DNA: TGTGCCAGCTCACCAGTTGGGACAGGGGTGAACACTGAAGCTTTCTTT; CDR3 protein: CASSPVGTGVNTEAFF
D gene: -; clone size: -; J gene: TRBJ2-4; CDR3 length: 15; V gene: TRBV5-4; CDR3 DNA: TGTGCCAGCAGCATTGCAGGGGCCGCCAAAAACATTCAGTACTTC; CDR3 protein: CASSIAGAAKNIQYF
D gene: -; clone size: -; J gene: TRBJ2-3; CDR3 length: 15; V gene: TRBV10-3; CDR3 DNA: TGTGCCATCAGAACCGCTTACGGAGATGAGGATACGCAGTATTTT; CDR3 protein: CAIRTAYGDEDTQYF
D gene: -; clone size: -; J gene: TRBJ2-7; CDR3 length: 14; V gene: TRBV7-2; CDR3 DNA: TGTGCCAGCAGCTTAGCGGGTAGGGGATACGAGCAGTACTTC; CDR3 protein: CASSLAGRGYEQYF
D gene: TRBD2; clone size: -; J gene: TRBJ2-3; CDR3 length: 17; V gene: TRBV6-1; CDR3 DNA: TGTGCCAGCAGTGTTCTTCTAGCGGGAAGTGCAGGGGCTACGCAGTATTTT; CDR3 protein: CASSVLLAGSAGATQYF
D gene: -; clone size: -; J gene: TRBJ1-2; CDR3 length: 14; V gene: TRBV29-1; CDR3 DNA: TGCAGCGTTGCAGGGACGGTCTGGAACTATGGCTACACCTTC; CDR3 protein: CSVAGTVWNYGYTF
D gene: TRBD2; clone size: -; J gene: TRBJ2-7; CDR3 length: 15; V gene: TRBV2; CDR3 DNA: TGTGCCAGCATGAGGGGGGGTCTAGCGGGAGTTGAGCAGTACTTC; CDR3 protein: CASMRGGLAGVEQYF
D gene: TRBD1; clone size: -; J gene: TRBJ1-4; CDR3 length: 15; V gene: TRBV5-1; CDR3 DNA: TGCGCCAGCAGCCCCGCGGGACAGTTTAATGAAAAACTGTTTTTT; CDR3 protein: CASSPAGQFNEKLFF
D gene: -; clone size: -; J gene: TRBJ2-5; CDR3 length: 14; V gene: TRBV5-1; CDR3 DNA: TGCGCCAGCAGCTTGTCCAGGGCGGAAGAGACCCAGTACTTC; CDR3 protein: CASSLSRAEETQYF
D gene: TRBD1; clone size: -; J gene: TRBJ1-1; CDR3 length: 17; V gene: TRBV5-6; CDR3 DNA: TGTGCCAGCAGCTTCTACAAGGGACAGGTTGGACACACTGAAGCTTTCTTT; CDR3 protein: CASSFYKGQVGHTEAFF
D gene: -; clone size: once; J gene: TRBJ1-1; CDR3 length: 15; V gene: TRBV7-3; CDR3 DNA: TGTGCCAGCAGCTTAGGTTCACAGGGACCCACTGAAGCTTTCTTT; CDR3 protein: CASSLGSQGPTEAFF
D gene: TRBD2; clone size: -; J gene: TRBJ2-1; CDR3 length: 15; V gene: TRBV5-4; CDR3 DNA: TGTGCCAGCAGCACCACTAGCGGGATGTACAATGAGCAGTTCTTC; CDR3 protein: CASSTTSGMYNEQFF
D gene: TRBD1; clone size: -; J gene: TRBJ1-4; CDR3 length: 15; V gene: TRBV28; CDR3 DNA: TGTGCCAGCGGCCGCCTTGGGACAGGGGATGAAAAACTGTTTTTT; CDR3 protein: CASGRLGTGDEKLFF
D gene: -; clone size: -; J gene: TRBJ1-1; CDR3 length: 15; V gene: TRBV6-5; CDR3 DNA: TGTGCCAGCAGTTACCGACAGACCCAAGGCACTGAAGCTTTCTTT; CDR3 protein: CASSYRQTQGTEAFF
D gene: TRBD2; clone size: -; J gene: TRBJ2-1; CDR3 length: 14; V gene: TRBV2; CDR3 DNA: TGTGCCAGCAGTAGGGGACTAGCGGGAAGGGAGCAGTTCTTC; CDR3 protein: CASSRGLAGREQFF
D gene: -; clone size: -; J gene: TRBJ1-2; CDR3 length: 15; V gene: TRBV5-5; CDR3 DNA: TGTGCCAGCAGCTTGGGGGCAGTCGCTAACTATGGCTACACCTTC; CDR3 protein: CASSLGAVANYGYTF
D gene: TRBD2; clone size: -; J gene: TRBJ2-7; CDR3 length: 14; V gene: TRBV9; CDR3 DNA: TGTGCCAGCAGCGTAGACGGGACTAACTACGAGCAGTACTTC; CDR3 protein: CASSVDGTNYEQYF
D gene: -; clone size: -; J gene: TRBJ1-5; CDR3 length: 14; V gene: TRBV28; CDR3 DNA: TGTGCCAGCAGGCTAGAGGATAGCAATCAGCCCCAGCATTTT; CDR3 protein: CASRLEDSNQPQHF
D gene: -; clone size: -; J gene: TRBJ1-1; CDR3 length: 11; V gene: TRBV6-5; CDR3 DNA: TGTGCCAGCGTCCCGGACACTGAAGCTTTCTTT; CDR3 protein: CASVPDTEAFF
D gene: -; clone size: -; J gene: TRBJ2-2; CDR3 length: 16; V gene: TRBV5-1; CDR3 DNA: TGCGCCAGCAGCCCGAGCTGGGGTCGGCGAACCGGGGAGCTGTTTTTT; CDR3 protein: CASSPSWGRRTGELFF
D gene: -; clone size: once; J gene: TRBJ2-5; CDR3 length: 14; V gene: TRBV18; CDR3 DNA: TGTGCCAGCTCACCAAGAGGGGTCCCAGAGACCCAGTACTTC; CDR3 protein: CASSPRGVPETQYF